Following are 18 T cell receptor beta chains from one sample sequenced in a study of blood T cells in healthy people across ages. Next came a second PCR, run for about 7 to 12 cycles, which used a sample-barcoded 5' primer along with a J-beta primer mix. TCRdb re-derived calls from the 5' RACE reads in MiXCR, one entry per CDR3 protein. The profile shows under 2,000,000 distinct CDR3 sequences, roughly 52% of them singletons. Sequencing was performed on blood. The receptor set was obtained from a middle-aged woman in good health.

This clonotype was observed at least ten times. This chain uses TRBV29-1 with TRBJ2-3; D remains unclear. The V end was cut by 7 bases, the J end by 0 bases, with 5 bases between. The germline CDR1 and CDR2 sequences are SQVTM and ANQGSEA. This CDR3 is built from 11 residues. This CDR3 is CSEQSTDTQYF. The DNA of the CDR3 is TGCAGCGAGCAAAGCACAGATACGCAGTATTTT.

This chain uses TRBV20-1 with TRBJ1-1, with TRBD1 matching 11 bases. Trimming took 5 bases from V and 5 from J; bases not matched to a gene: 10. This CDR3 spans 15 amino acids. Germline CDR1 DFQATT, CDR2 SNEGSKA (reference sequence). The CDR3 region is CSALDPGTGGTEAFF. In nucleotides, the CDR3 is TGCAGTGCTCTAGATCCCGGGACAGGGGGAACTGAAGCTTTCTTT.

This clonotype appeared once. The chain links TRBV20-1 to TRBJ1-1, with a possible D match to TRBD1 (6 bases). The V end lost 0 bases, the J end lost 9 bases, and 11 bases lay between the germline ends. Per germline, CDR1 DFQATT and CDR2 SNEGSKA (reference sequence). The CDR3 has 12 amino acids. The CDR3 DNA sequence: TGCAGTGCTAGAGACAGGGGATTCAAAGCTTTCTTT. Amino acid sequence: CSARDRGFKAFF.

In nucleotides, the CDR3 is TGTGCCAGCAGCTGGACCCATAATCGACAGGGGTTCTTAAATGAGCAGTTCTTC. Protein: CASSWTHNRQGFLNEQFF. V usage is TRBV13 and J usage is TRBJ2-1; the match to TRBD1 covers 8 bases. The CDR3 sequence is 18 residues long. Germline trimming cut 4 bases from V and 7 bases from J; bases unmatched to any gene: 18. CDR1 is PRHDT, CDR2 FYEKMQ, per germline (reference sequence).

CDR3 DNA sequence: TGCGCCAGCAGCTTGGGTCCAGGTGCCAATTCACCCCTCCACTTT. It yields the protein CASSLGPGANSPLHF. V and J are TRBV5-1 and TRBJ1-6; D is unclear. This CDR3 spans 15 amino acids. The V and J ends lost 0 bases and 7 bases respectively, with 11 bases between them. CDR1 and CDR2 from the germline V gene are SGHRS and YFSETQ.

The rearrangement uses TRBV9 and TRBJ2-1; 7 bases match TRBD1. With V trimmed by 3 bases and J by 13 bases, 4 bases remained unmatched. Germline V gene sequence: CDR1 SGDLS, CDR2 YYNGEE. The CDR3 is made up of 11 amino acids. CDR3 protein: CASSANRGQFF. CDR3 DNA sequence: TGTGCCAGCAGCGCAAACAGGGGACAGTTCTTC.

The rearrangement joins TRBV6-5 to TRBJ1-2, with unresolved D. CDR3 size: 16 residues. V lost 3 bases and J lost 2, with 16 bases in between. CDR1 is MNHEY, CDR2 SVGAGI, per germline. The CDR3, as DNA: TGTGCCAGCAGTTATGGGGTCGGGTCAGGAAACTATGGCTACACCTTC. Residues: CASSYGVGSGNYGYTF.

With regard to this clonotype: At one end the junction does not follow the germline gene, possibly because of a read error. This rearrangement joins TRBV19 to TRBJ1-2, with D hard to call. There are 20 residues in the CDR3. The V gene's germline CDR1 is LNHDA and CDR2 SQIVND (reference sequence). CDR3 protein: CASHVGRAGRESSSNYVYTF. The CDR3 DNA sequence: TGTGCCAGCCACGTGGGGAGGGCCGGACGGGAGAGTTCTTCGAACTATGTCTACACCTTC.

The genes are TRBV27 and TRBJ2-3; D ambiguous. V lost 4 bases, J lost 4 bases, and 9 bases lay in between. Germline CDR1 MNHEY, CDR2 SMNVEV (reference sequence). The CDR3 extends over 13 amino acids. The DNA of the CDR3 is TGTGCCAGCAGTTATTCCCCCCCAGATACGCAGTATTTT. Amino acid sequence: CASSYSPPDTQYF.

This clonotype was observed a handful of times. The chain uses TRBV5-1 and TRBJ2-6, with 8 bases that match TRBD1. Trimming took 4 bases from V and 2 from J; bases not matched to a gene: 8. This CDR3 comprises 17 residues. From germline, CDR1 is SGHRS and CDR2 YFSETQ. DNA for the CDR3: TGCGCCAGCAGCCGGACAGGGAGCAAAACTGGGGCCAACGTCCTGACTTTC. Encoded protein: CASSRTGSKTGANVLTF.

The rearrangement joins TRBV24-1 to TRBJ2-1; D is tentatively TRBD1 or TRBD2 (5 bases each). V was pared by 4 bases and J by 13 bases, with 16 bases between. Germline CDR1 and CDR2: KGHDR and SFDVKD. This CDR3 spans 13 amino acids. CDR3 DNA: TGTGCCACCAGTGACGGGACGACGGAGACCCAGTTCTTC. Translated: CATSDGTTETQFF.

The genes are TRBV20-1 and TRBJ2-1; 7 nucleotides match TRBD2. V trimming: 1 base; J trimming: 9 bases; junction bases outside the gene matches: 6. CDR3 length equals 13 residues. In germline, CDR1 is DFQATT, CDR2 SNEGSKA (reference sequence). The CDR3 nucleotides are TGCAGTGCTAGAGCAGCGGGGACGAGTGAGCAGTTCTTC. The encoded protein is CSARAAGTSEQFF.

The chain combines TRBV9 with TRBJ2-7; TRBD1 matches 7 bases. The DNA end lines up better with TRBJ2-5; the J call may be wrong. CDR3 length equals 15 residues. Germline V lookup: CDR1 SGDLS, CDR2 YYNGEE. The CDR3: CASSVGKTGEETQYF. The CDR3 DNA reads as TGTGCCAGCAGCGTAGGGAAAACAGGGGAGGAGACCCAGTACTTC.

This clonotype was recorded at least ten times. The V gene is TRBV7-2, the J gene TRBJ2-1, with TRBD2 identical over 8 bases. The trim removed 1 base at V and 15 bases at J, leaving 5 bases unmatched. The germline V gene has CDR1 SGHTA and CDR2 FQGNSA. CDR3 length: 12 residues. CDR3 sequence (DNA): TGTGCCAGCAGCTTAGTAGGGCTAGCGGGGTTCTTC. Its translation is CASSLVGLAGFF.

This chain links TRBV4-2 with TRBJ2-5; 7 bases align to TRBD2. The CDR3 has 16 amino acids. V trimming: 3 bases; J trimming: 5 bases; junction bases outside the gene matches: 12. CDR1 is LGHNA and CDR2 is YNFKEQ in the germline V gene. CDR3 region: CASSHGISGAQETQYF. DNA for the CDR3: TGTGCCAGCAGCCATGGGATAAGCGGGGCCCAGGAGACCCAGTACTTC.

This clonotype appeared a few times. The gene calls are TRBV29-1 and TRBJ2-5; weak D call: TRBD2 (5 bases). Germline CDR1 SQVTM, CDR2 ANQGSEA. The CDR3 consists of 13 residues. The V end lost 7 bases, the J end lost 2 bases, and 14 bases lay between the germline ends. The CDR3 loop reads CSAGSFEQETQYF. The CDR3 bases are TGCAGCGCGGGAAGTTTTGAGCAAGAGACCCAGTACTTC.

This clonotype was counted between two and nine times. This chain connects TRBV6-5 to TRBJ1-5; D might be TRBD1 (5 bases). CDR3 length: 15 residues. The V end was cut by 5 bases, the J end by 1 base, with 12 bases between. Germline-derived CDR1 and CDR2 are MNHEY and SVGAGI. CDR3 in DNA: TGTGCCAGCAGTAAGCAGGGAGTGAGCAATCAGCCCCAGCATTTT. Translated: CASSKQGVSNQPQHF.

This clonotype showed up just a few times. This chain links TRBV7-3 with TRBJ2-1; D not certain. This CDR3 is built from 12 residues. V lost 5 bases to trimming and J lost 11 bases, with 13 bases between them. CDR1 and CDR2 (germline): SGHTA, FQGTGA. CDR3 DNA sequence: TGTGCCAGCAGCCCCAGTATGGGGAAGCAGTTCTTC. Its translation is CASSPSMGKQFF.